This T cell receptor (beta chain) stems from a study of T cell repertoires in cytomegalovirus infection. This clonotype was counted at least ten times. Its matching antigen is unknown. V was clipped by 2 bases and J by 6 bases, with 13 bases between them. There are 15 residues in the CDR3. TCRdb recomputed calls from the reads with MiXCR, one row per CDR3 protein. The sample has over 100,000 distinct CDR3 sequences, roughly 30% seen once. This specimen was CD8+ T cells from cultured PBMCs, taken from culture after CMV antigen stimulation. This receptor was taken from a human donor in good health (CMV status not recorded). Some clones in this sample may be carry-over from other donors' samples. The chain uses TRBV12-3 or TRBV12-4 and TRBJ1-4; maybe TRBD1 (5 bases). The CDR3 DNA follows: TGTGCCAGCAGTTTAAGGGCAGGGACCGATGAAAAACTGTTTTTT. It is translated as CASSLRAGTDEKLFF.